These T cell receptor beta chains were read from a single sample in a study of blood T cell repertoires in COVID-19. Measured with immunoSEQ multiplex PCR; TCRdb has only the in-frame clones, and not every one. The sample shows a few hundred thousand clones, roughly 87% of them seen only once. Source material: peripheral blood. These receptors were obtained from an older woman with COVID-19, enrolled during active disease. The CDR3 runs from the conserved cysteine through the conserved F or W. Each record gives: J gene, V gene, CDR3 protein.

>TRBJ1-2|TRBV6-1
CASSERGRPGYTF
>TRBJ2-1|TRBV7-9
CASSLVPGTGKYNEQFF
>TRBJ2-1|TRBV7-8
CASSLRDRNSYNEQFF
>TRBJ2-3|TRBV7-8
CASSSPNTSGLEDTQYF
>TRBJ2-7|TRBV27
CASSFNPGTATYEQYF
>TRBJ1-2|TRBV19
CASSEGVENYGYTF
>TRBJ2-5|TRBV7-6
CASSLGPGGRETQYF
>TRBJ1-6|TRBV4-1
CASSQGGSYNSPLHF
>TRBJ1-4|TRBV18
CASSPVQDRVLMNLEKLFF
>TRBJ1-1|TRBV24-1
CATSDLPVQGQGDTEAFF
>TRBJ2-7|TRBV30
CAWARTGVYEQYF
>TRBJ1-5|TRBV6-5
CASSYRGNQPQHF
>TRBJ1-5|TRBV4-1
CASTRQPRENQPQHF
>TRBJ2-5|TRBV21-1
CASSKETWVGQERTQYF
>TRBJ1-1|TRBV19
CASSIGRGNEAFF
>TRBJ1-2|TRBV6-1
CASSEGQGPNYGYTF
>TRBJ1-5|TRBV7-9
CASSWSQGENQPQHF
>TRBJ2-1|TRBV7-6
CASSYGRGYNEQFF
>TRBJ2-7|TRBV7-2
CASSSNRSSRYNEQYF
>TRBJ1-1|TRBV30
CAWSPGVWRQGRLEAFF
>TRBJ2-1|TRBV5-1
CASRPPGLVHINNEQFF
>TRBJ1-4|TRBV11-2
CASSYASGNEKLFF
>TRBJ1-3|TRBV2
CASDGQGPSSGNTIYF
>TRBJ1-2|TRBV20-1
CSAIANYGYTF
>TRBJ1-1|TRBV5-1
CASSTGQGGEAFF